This T cell receptor beta chain was recovered during a study of blood T cell repertoires in COVID-19. Data came from immunoSEQ multiplex PCR; TCRdb stores just in-frame clones and leaves some out. Counted here are tens of thousands of clones, less than 70% occurring once; the ten biggest clones make up 5.5% to 8%. Only a few counts were recorded for this clone. Other nucleotide sequences from this sample produce the same CDR3. The source of this sequence is a man at least 80 years old with acute or convalescent COVID-19. The sequencing input was peripheral blood.

The CDR3 loop reads CAWSVRGNQPQHF. The CDR3 region has the DNA TGTGCCTGGAGTGTACGGGGCAATCAGCCCCAGCATTTT. The rearrangement links TRBV30 to TRBJ1-5; D unresolved. Germline V CDR1 and CDR2: GTSNPN, SVGIG (reference sequence). This CDR3 has 13 residues. V lost 0 bases and J 2 bases, leaving 5 bases between the germline ends.